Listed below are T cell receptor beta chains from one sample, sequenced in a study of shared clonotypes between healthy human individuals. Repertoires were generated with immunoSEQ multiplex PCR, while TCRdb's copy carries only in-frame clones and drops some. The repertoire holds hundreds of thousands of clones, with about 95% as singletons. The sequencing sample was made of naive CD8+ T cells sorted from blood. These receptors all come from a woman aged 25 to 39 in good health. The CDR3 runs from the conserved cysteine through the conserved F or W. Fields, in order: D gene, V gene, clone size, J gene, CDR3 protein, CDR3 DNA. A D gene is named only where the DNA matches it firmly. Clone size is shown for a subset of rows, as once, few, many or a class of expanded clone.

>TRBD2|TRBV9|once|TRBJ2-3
CASSVFGRETDTQYF
TGTGCCAGCAGCGTATTTGGGCGGGAGACAGATACGCAGTATTTT
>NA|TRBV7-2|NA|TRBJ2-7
CASSLGSKYEQYF
TGTGCCAGCAGCTTAGGATCGAAATACGAGCAGTACTTC
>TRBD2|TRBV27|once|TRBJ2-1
CASSYLAGLNNEQFF
TGTGCCAGCAGTTACCTAGCGGGTCTAAACAATGAGCAGTTCTTC
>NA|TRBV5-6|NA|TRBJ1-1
CASSLAGQNKHEAFF
TGTGCCAGCAGCTTGGCCGGACAGAACAAGCATGAAGCTTTCTTT
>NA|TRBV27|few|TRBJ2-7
CASVYGREQYF
TGTGCCAGTGTTTACGGTCGGGAGCAGTACTTC
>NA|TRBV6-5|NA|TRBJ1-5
CASRTRSDSNQPQHF
TGTGCCAGCAGAACTCGGTCGGATAGCAATCAGCCCCAGCATTTT
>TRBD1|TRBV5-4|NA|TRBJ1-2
CASSPTGGGYTF
TGTGCCAGCAGCCCTACAGGGGGTGGCTACACCTTC
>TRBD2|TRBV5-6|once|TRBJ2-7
CASSPGTTTSGIYYEQYF
TGTGCCAGCAGCCCCGGGACAACGACTAGCGGGATTTACTACGAGCAGTACTTC
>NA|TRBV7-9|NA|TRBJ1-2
CASSFLRDRLANYGYTF
TGTGCCAGCAGCTTCCTGAGGGACCGGTTAGCTAACTATGGCTACACCTTC
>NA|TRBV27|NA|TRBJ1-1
CASSTRGGRFTEAFF
TGTGCCAGCAGTACCCGGGGAGGGAGGTTCACTGAAGCTTTCTTT
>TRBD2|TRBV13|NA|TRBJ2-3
CASSPQPLAGPDTQYF
TGTGCCAGCAGCCCGCAACCTCTAGCGGGCCCAGATACGCAGTATTTT
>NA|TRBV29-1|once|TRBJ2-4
CSVGGGGEDIQYF
TGCAGCGTTGGAGGGGGAGGTGAGGACATTCAGTACTTC
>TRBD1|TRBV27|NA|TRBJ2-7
CASSAPGQKSNEQYF
TGTGCCAGCAGCGCACCGGGACAGAAGTCTAACGAGCAGTACTTC
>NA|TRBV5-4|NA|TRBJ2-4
CASSSQDSFSIQYF
TGTGCCAGCAGCTCCCAGGACAGTTTCAGCATTCAGTACTTC
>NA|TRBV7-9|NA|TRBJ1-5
CASSLAPWVRQPQHF
TGTGCCAGCAGCTTAGCCCCCTGGGTCAGGCAGCCCCAGCATTTT
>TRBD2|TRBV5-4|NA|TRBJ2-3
CASRDGWREGPGTQYF
TGTGCCAGCAGGGATGGATGGCGGGAGGGCCCGGGTACGCAGTATTTT
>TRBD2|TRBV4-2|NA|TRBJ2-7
CASSPRLADSYEQYF
TGTGCCAGCAGCCCGCGGCTAGCGGACTCCTACGAGCAGTACTTC
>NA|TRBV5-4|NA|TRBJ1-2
CASSLRGQLGYTF
TGTGCCAGCAGCTTACGGGGGCAATTAGGCTACACCTTC
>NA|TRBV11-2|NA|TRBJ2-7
CASRAAYYEQYF
TGTGCCAGCCGGGCAGCTTACTACGAGCAGTACTTC
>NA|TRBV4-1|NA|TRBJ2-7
CASSQSGSSYEQYF
TGCGCCAGCAGCCAGAGCGGGTCCTCCTACGAGCAGTACTTC
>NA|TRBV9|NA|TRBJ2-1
CASSVVFGAYNEQFF
TGTGCCAGCAGCGTAGTGTTCGGGGCCTACAATGAGCAGTTCTTC
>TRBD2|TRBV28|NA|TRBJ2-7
CASSFLGRREDYEQYF
TGTGCCAGCAGTTTTCTAGGCCGCCGGGAGGACTACGAGCAGTACTTC
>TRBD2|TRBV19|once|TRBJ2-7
CASSMIAGDYEQYF
TGTGCCAGTAGTATGATTGCGGGAGACTACGAGCAGTACTTC
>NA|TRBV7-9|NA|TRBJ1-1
CASSHPLRGNTEAFF
TGTGCCAGCAGCCACCCCCTGAGGGGCAACACTGAAGCTTTCTTT
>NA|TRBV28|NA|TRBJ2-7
CASSFGASGAYEQYF
TGTGCCAGCAGTTTTGGGGCCTCCGGGGCCTACGAGCAGTACTTC
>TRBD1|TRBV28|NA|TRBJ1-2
CASSFPGEGANANYGYTF
TGTGCCAGCAGTTTCCCCGGGGAGGGGGCGAACGCTAACTATGGCTACACCTTC
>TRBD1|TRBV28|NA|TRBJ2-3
CASSLPGQSTDTQYF
TGTGCCAGCAGTTTACCGGGACAGAGCACAGATACGCAGTATTTT
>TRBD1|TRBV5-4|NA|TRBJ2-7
CASSPPRDRTYEQYF
TGTGCCAGCAGCCCTCCCCGGGACAGGACCTACGAGCAGTACTTC
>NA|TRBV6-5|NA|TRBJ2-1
CASSYTNTRDEQFF
TGTGCCAGCAGTTACACAAACACTAGAGATGAGCAGTTCTTC
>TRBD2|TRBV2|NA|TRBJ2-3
CASSILAGRDTDTQYF
TGTGCCAGCAGTATACTAGCGGGCCGAGACACAGATACGCAGTATTTT
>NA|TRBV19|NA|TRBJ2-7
CASSIDLGSYEQYF
TGTGCCAGTAGTATAGATTTGGGGTCCTACGAGCAGTACTTC
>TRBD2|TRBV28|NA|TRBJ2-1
CASSQTLAGGFNEQFF
TGTGCCAGCAGCCAGACCCTAGCGGGAGGGTTCAATGAGCAGTTCTTC
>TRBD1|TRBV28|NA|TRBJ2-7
CASSYSTGNPTYEQYF
TGTGCCAGCAGTTATTCGACAGGGAACCCCACCTACGAGCAGTACTTC
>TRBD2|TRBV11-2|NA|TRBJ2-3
CASSLEQGGDTQYF
TGTGCCAGCAGCTTAGAGCAGGGAGGGGATACGCAGTATTTT
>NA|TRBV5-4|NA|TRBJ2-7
CASSLEGEQYF
TGTGCCAGCAGCTTGGAGGGCGAGCAGTACTTC
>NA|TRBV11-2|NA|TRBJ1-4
CASSTGTELFF
TGTGCCAGCAGTACCGGGACGGAACTGTTTTTT
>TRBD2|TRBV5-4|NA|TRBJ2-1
CASSPGAPRENEQFF
TGTGCCAGCAGCCCTGGGGCCCCGCGGGAGAATGAGCAGTTCTTC
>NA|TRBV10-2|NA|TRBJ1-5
CASSEGESNQPQHF
TGCGCCAGCAGTGAAGGGGAGTCTAATCAGCCCCAGCATTTT
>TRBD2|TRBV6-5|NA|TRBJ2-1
CASSLGLAGVEQFF
TGTGCCAGCAGTTTGGGACTAGCGGGAGTTGAGCAGTTCTTC
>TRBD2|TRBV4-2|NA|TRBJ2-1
CASSPRLLAGDNEQFF
TGTGCCAGCAGTCCAAGATTACTAGCGGGAGATAATGAGCAGTTCTTC
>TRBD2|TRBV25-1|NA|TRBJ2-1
CASSEFEGGLGEQFF
TGTGCCAGCAGTGAATTTGAGGGAGGGTTGGGTGAGCAGTTCTTC